This TCR beta chain was obtained from a study of graft-versus-host responses after intestinal transplantation. Measured with immunoSEQ multiplex PCR; TCRdb has only the in-frame clones, and not every one. The sample records approximately 90,000 clones, 75% to 95% being singletons. The CDR3 extends over 15 amino acids. Germline V lookup: CDR1 MNHEY, CDR2 SMNVEV (reference sequence). Trimming left V 2 bases short and J 3 bases short, with 13 bases between. This clone was seen only a few times. Its antigen is currently unknown. The sequence derives from a human donor who received an intestinal transplant. This specimen consisted of unstimulated CD8+ T cells sorted from spleen or lymph node cells, obtained before intestinal transplant. This chain connects TRBV27 to TRBJ1-1; D unresolved. CDR3 loop: CASSLDRRTYTEAFF. In nucleotides, the CDR3 is TGTGCCAGCAGTTTAGATCGCCGCACTTACACTGAAGCTTTCTTT.